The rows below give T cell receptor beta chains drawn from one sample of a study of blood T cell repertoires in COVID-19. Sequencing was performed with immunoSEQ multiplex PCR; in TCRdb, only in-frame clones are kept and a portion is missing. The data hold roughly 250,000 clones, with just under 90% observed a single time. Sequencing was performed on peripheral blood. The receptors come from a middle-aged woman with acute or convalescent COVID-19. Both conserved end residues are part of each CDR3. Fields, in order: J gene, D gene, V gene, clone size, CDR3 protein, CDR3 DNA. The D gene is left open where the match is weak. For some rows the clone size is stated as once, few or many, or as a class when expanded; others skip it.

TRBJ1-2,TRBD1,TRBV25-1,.,CASSPHGTGGGGYTF,TGTGCCAGCAGTCCGCACGGGACAGGGGGCGGTGGCTACACCTTC
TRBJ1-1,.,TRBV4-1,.,CASSQDPTVDAFF,TGCGCCAGCAGCCAAGATCCGACAGTTGATGCTTTCTTT
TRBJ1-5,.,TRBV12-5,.,CASGLVPWGGPGAQHF,TGTGCTAGTGGTTTGGTACCCTGGGGGGGACCGGGGGCCCAGCATTTT
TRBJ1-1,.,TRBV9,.,CASSVVTGSADTEAFF,TGTGCCAGCAGCGTAGTTACAGGGTCGGCGGACACTGAAGCTTTCTTT
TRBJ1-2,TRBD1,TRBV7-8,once,CASSLLRGGSYGYTF,TGTGCCAGCAGCTTATTGAGAGGGGGCAGCTATGGCTACACCTTC
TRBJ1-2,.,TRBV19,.,CASSIAKSYGYTF,TGTGCCAGTAGTATAGCCAAGAGCTATGGCTACACCTTC
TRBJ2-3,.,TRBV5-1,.,CASSLQVSDTQYF,TGCGCCAGCAGCTTGCAGGTTTCAGATACGCAGTATTTT
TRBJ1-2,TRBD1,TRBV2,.,CASSGGTGPWDYGYTF,TGTGCCAGCAGTGGGGGGACAGGCCCATGGGACTATGGCTACACCTTC
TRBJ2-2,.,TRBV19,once,CATKSLPNIGELFF,TGTGCCACTAAATCCCTTCCCAATATCGGGGAGCTGTTTTTT
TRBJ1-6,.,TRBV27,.,CASSPLYRGGNSPLHF,TGTGCCAGCAGTCCCCTTTATCGGGGGGGGAATTCACCCCTCCACTTT
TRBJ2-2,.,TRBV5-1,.,CASSLEPDTGELFF,TGCGCCAGCAGCTTGGAACCAGACACCGGGGAGCTGTTTTTT
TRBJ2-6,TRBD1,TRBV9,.,CASSVGGGGSGANVLTF,TGTGCCAGCAGCGTAGGAGGGGGCGGTTCTGGGGCCAACGTCCTGACTTTC
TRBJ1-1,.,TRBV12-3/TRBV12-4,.,CASSWSGGVRAFF,TGTGCCAGCAGTTGGTCTGGGGGGGTCCGAGCTTTCTTT
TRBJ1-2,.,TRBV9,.,CASSAQLYGYTF,TGTGCCAGCAGCGCCCAGTTATATGGCTACACCTTC
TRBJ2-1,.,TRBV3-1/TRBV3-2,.,CASSQWGVSSYNEQFF,TGTGCCAGCAGCCAATGGGGCGTCAGCTCCTACAATGAGCAGTTCTTC
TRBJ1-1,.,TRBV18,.,CASSPIGVYTEAFF,TGTGCCAGCTCACCAATAGGGGTCTACACTGAAGCTTTCTTT
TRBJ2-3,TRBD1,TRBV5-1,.,CASRGTGGTDTQYF,TGCGCCAGCAGGGGGACAGGGGGCACAGATACGCAGTATTTT
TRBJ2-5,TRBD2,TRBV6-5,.,CASSSGGADSKTQYF,TGTGCCAGCAGTAGCGGGGGGGCTGATTCGAAGACCCAGTACTTC
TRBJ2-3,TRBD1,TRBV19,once,CASRFRGLSTDTQYF,TGTGCCAGCCGTTTTAGGGGGCTAAGCACAGATACGCAGTATTTT
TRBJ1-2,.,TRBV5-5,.,CASSFRLTGYGYTF,TGTGCCAGCAGCTTCAGGCTTACTGGGTATGGCTACACCTTC
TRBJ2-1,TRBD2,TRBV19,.,CASSTGTSEPEQFF,TGTGCCAGTAGTACTGGAACTAGCGAGCCTGAGCAGTTCTTC
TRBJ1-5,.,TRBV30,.,CAWSVRSNQPQHF,TGTGCCTGGAGTGTACGGAGCAATCAGCCCCAGCATTTT
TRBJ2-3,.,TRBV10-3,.,CAISWTAGFSDTQYF,TGTGCCATCAGTTGGACTGCGGGGTTTTCCGATACGCAGTATTTT
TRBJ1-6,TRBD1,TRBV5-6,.,CASSSGQGNYNSPLHF,TGTGCCAGCAGCTCGGGACAGGGGAATTATAATTCACCCCTCCACTTT
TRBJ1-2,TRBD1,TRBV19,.,CASSGTGGYGYTF,TGTGCCAGTAGTGGGACAGGGGGCTATGGCTACACCTTC
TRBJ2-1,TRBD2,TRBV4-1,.,CASSQDFRRGTSGGNEQFF,TGCGCCAGCAGCCAAGATTTCCGGAGGGGGACTAGCGGGGGCAATGAGCAGTTCTTC
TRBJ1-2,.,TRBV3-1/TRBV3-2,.,CASSQASGGYTF,TGTGCCAGCAGCCAGGCCTCGGGTGGCTACACCTTC
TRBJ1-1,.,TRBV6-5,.,CASIPGLTPTTEAFF,TGTGCCAGCATACCCGGACTTACGCCGACCACTGAAGCTTTCTTT
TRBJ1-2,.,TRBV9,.,CASSVTGLYGYTF,TGTGCCAGCAGCGTGACAGGACTCTATGGCTACACCTTC
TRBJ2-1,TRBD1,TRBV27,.,CASSTLTGDNEQFF,TGTGCCAGCAGTACTTTAACAGGGGACAATGAGCAGTTCTTC
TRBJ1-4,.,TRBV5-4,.,CASSLTGRRSEKLFF,TGTGCCAGCAGTCTCACAGGCCGCCGTAGTGAAAAACTGTTTTTT
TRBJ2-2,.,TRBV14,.,CASSQEQGNTGELFF,TGTGCCAGCAGCCAAGAGCAGGGGAACACCGGGGAGCTGTTTTTT
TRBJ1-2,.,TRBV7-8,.,CASSGTAGYGGYTF,TGTGCCAGCAGCGGCACTGCAGGGTACGGCGGCTACACCTTC
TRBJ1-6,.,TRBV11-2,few,CASSLGTLRGSPLHF,TGTGCCAGCAGCTTAGGAACCCTTCGGGGTTCACCCCTCCACTTT
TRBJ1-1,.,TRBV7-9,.,CASSSRTEAFF,TGTGCCAGCAGCTCGAGGACTGAAGCTTTCTTT
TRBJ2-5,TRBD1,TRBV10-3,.,CATQLGTGAALEETQYF,TGTGCCACTCAGCTTGGGACAGGGGCCGCCCTAGAAGAGACCCAGTACTTC
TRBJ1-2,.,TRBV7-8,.,CASSRGGNYGYTF,TGTGCCAGCAGCCGCGGCGGAAACTATGGCTACACCTTC
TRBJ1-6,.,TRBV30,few,CAWSPGNSPLHF,TGTGCCTGGAGTCCAGGGAATTCACCCCTCCACTTT
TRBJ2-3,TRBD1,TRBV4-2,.,CASSHHQGQGKTDTQYF,TGTGCCAGCAGCCACCACCAGGGACAGGGCAAAACAGATACGCAGTATTTT
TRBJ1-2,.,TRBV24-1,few,CATSRDSFYGYTF,TGTGCCACCAGCCGTGACAGCTTCTATGGCTACACCTTC
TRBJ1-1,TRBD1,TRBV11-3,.,CASSFSAGTGPTEAFF,TGTGCCAGCAGCTTCTCAGCCGGGACAGGGCCCACTGAAGCTTTCTTT
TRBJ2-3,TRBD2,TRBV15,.,CATSRDAGGGDTQYF,TGTGCCACCAGCAGAGATGCGGGGGGGGGAGATACGCAGTATTTT
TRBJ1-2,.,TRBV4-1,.,CASSLSNRANYGYTF,TGCGCCAGCAGCCTAAGCAACAGGGCCAACTATGGCTACACCTTC
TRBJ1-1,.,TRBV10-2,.,CASARMNTEAFF,TGCGCCAGCGCCAGAATGAACACTGAAGCTTTCTTT
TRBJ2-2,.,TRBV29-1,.,CSVEQGGNTGELFF,TGCAGCGTTGAACAGGGCGGGAACACCGGGGAGCTGTTTTTT
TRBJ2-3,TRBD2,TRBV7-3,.,CASSLGQAAGGDTQYF,TGTGCCAGCAGCTTAGGACAGGCAGCGGGGGGTGATACGCAGTATTTT
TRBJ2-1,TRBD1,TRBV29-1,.,CSVENTGVSSYNEQFF,TGCAGCGTGGAAAATACAGGGGTCAGCTCCTACAATGAGCAGTTCTTC
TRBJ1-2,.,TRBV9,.,CASSSLRQGFNYDYTF,TGTGCCAGCAGCTCCCTGAGGCAGGGGTTTAACTATGACTACACCTTC
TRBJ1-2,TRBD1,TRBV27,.,CASRTGESANYGYTF,TGTGCCAGCAGAACAGGGGAATCCGCCAACTATGGCTACACCTTC
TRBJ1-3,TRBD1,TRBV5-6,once,CASSLAGTGGVHGNTIYF,TGTGCCAGCAGCTTGGCCGGGACAGGGGGCGTTCATGGAAACACCATATATTTT